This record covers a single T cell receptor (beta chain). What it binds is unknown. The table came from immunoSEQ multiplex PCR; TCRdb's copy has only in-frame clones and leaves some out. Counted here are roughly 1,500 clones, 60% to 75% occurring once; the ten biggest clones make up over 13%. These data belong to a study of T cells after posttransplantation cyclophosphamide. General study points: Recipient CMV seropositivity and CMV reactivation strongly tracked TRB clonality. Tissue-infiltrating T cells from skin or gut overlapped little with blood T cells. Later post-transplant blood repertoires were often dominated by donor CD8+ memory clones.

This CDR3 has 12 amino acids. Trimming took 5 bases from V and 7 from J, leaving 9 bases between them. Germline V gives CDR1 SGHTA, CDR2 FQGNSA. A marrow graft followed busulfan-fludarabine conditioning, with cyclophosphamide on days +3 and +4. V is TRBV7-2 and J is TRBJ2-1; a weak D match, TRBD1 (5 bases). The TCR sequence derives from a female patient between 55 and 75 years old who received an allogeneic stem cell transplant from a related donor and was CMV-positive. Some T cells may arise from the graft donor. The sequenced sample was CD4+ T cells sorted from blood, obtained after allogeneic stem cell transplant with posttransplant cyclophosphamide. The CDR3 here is CASSPQGNEQFF. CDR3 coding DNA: TGTGCCAGCAGCCCCCAGGGAAATGAGCAGTTCTTC. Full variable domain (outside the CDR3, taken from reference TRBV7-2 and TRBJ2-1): GAGVSQSPSNKVTEKGKDVELRCDPISGHTALYWYRQSLGQGLEFLIYFQGNSAPDKSGLPSDRFSAERTGGSVSTLTIQRTQQEDSAVYLCASSPQGNEQFFGPGTRLTVL.